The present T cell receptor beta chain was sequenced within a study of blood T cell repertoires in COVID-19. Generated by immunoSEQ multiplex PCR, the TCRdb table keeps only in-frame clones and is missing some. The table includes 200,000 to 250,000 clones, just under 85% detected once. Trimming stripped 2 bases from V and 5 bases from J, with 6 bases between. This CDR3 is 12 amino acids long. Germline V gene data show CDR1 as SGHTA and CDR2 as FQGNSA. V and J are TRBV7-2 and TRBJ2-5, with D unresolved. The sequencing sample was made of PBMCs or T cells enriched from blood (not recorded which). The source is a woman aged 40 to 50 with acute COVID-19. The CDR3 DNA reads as TGTGCCAGCAGCTTATGGCGGGAGACCCAGTACTTC. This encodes CASSLWRETQYF.